This section outlines one TCR beta chain sequence together with its context. The sample comes from a study of Ad26.COV2.S vaccination and SARS-CoV-2 variants. Turning to the study itself: Participant was drawn from the COV1001 Ad26.COV2.S trial arm.

J gave up 8 bases and V 1 base, and 3 bases lay outside the gene matches. There are 14 residues in the CDR3. Germline CDR1 SGHNT, CDR2 YENEEA. Measured with immunoSEQ multiplex PCR; TCRdb has only the in-frame clones, and not every one. The table lists about 450,000 clones, approximately 89% of them singletons. Specified treatment: 19 received Ad26.COV2.S at low or high dose, single or two shots; roughly five received placebo; per-sample allocation not given. Day 63 after the first injection of vaccine or placebo was the sampling time. Source: peripheral blood, taken in a trial of Ad26.COV2.S vaccine versus placebo. The chain recombines TRBV11-3 with TRBJ2-3; 10 bases align to TRBD2. This receptor was identified in a person between 18 and 65 years old who received the Ad26.COV2.S COVID-19 vaccine or a placebo. The CDR3 bases are TGTGCCAGCAGCTTAGGGTCTAGCGGGAGTACGCAGTATTTT. Translating it yields CASSLGSSGSTQYF.